The 5 T cell receptor beta chains below were found in one sample sequenced in a study of vaccination effects on CD4 cells after COVID-19. These receptors are not linked to any known antigen. The assay was immunoSEQ multiplex PCR, and TCRdb's table has in-frame clones only and misses some. Of around 81,000 clones in the sample, around 74% are singletons; the top ten hold more than 0.95%. Peptide-pool stimulation followed by sequencing identified expanded antigen-specific CD4+ clonotypes in the ViraFEST assay. After less than twelve days in culture, the CD4+ T cells were isolated. The vaccine given was either BNT162b2 or mRNA-1273, in two doses. The sequencing used CD4+ T cells from PBMCs cultured with HCoV-OC43 spike peptides, collected after COVID-19 vaccination. Noted subset: HCoV-OC43 spike overlapping peptide pool stimulation. The receptors shown here come from a human donor who received a COVID-19 vaccine.

The chain recombines TRBV11-2 with TRBJ1-1; D is undetermined. From germline, CDR1 is SGHAT and CDR2 FQNNGV. Between the trimmed V and J ends, which lost 2 bases and 4 bases, there was a span of 17 bases. This CDR3 is built from 16 residues. As DNA, the CDR3 is TGTGCCAGCAGCTTACTTCTTACTGGGAGGGCCACTGAAGCTTTCTTT. Protein: CASSLLLTGRATEAFF.

The V gene is TRBV5-1, the J gene TRBJ2-7; 7 nucleotides line up with TRBD2. The V gene end was trimmed by 4 bases and the J gene end by 2 bases; junction bases not matched to a gene: 6. The CDR3 spans 14 residues. Looked up from germline, CDR1 is SGHRS and CDR2 is YFSETQ. This CDR3 is CASSPLGGAYEQYV. CDR3 bases: TGCGCCAGCAGCCCACTGGGGGGGGCCTACGAGCAGTACGTC.

The J gene is TRBJ2-7, the V gene TRBV28; D is tentatively TRBD1 or TRBD2 (5 bases each). CDR1 MDHEN and CDR2 SYDVKM come from the germline V gene. The CDR3 runs to 14 residues. Trimming took off 6 bases at V and 0 bases at J, with 12 bases between the two ends. The CDR3 DNA is TGTGCCAGCAGAAGGGACCTAAGCTCCTACGAGCAGTACGTC. It codes for CASRRDLSSYEQYV.

The J gene is TRBJ2-7, the V gene TRBV18; TRBD2 aligns across 8 bases. The CDR3 has 13 residues. Germline CDR1 KGHSH, CDR2 LQKENI. V lost 4 bases and J lost 4; bases outside the gene matches: 3. In DNA form, the CDR3 reads TGTGCCAGCTCACTCCAGCGGGGGTACGAGCAGTACGTC. It specifies CASSLQRGYEQYV.

The CDR3 DNA sequence: TGTGCCAGCAGCTTGGAAGGTAGTCAGCCCCAGCATTTT. It yields the protein CASSLEGSQPQHF. This chain connects TRBV5-4 to TRBJ1-5; the D is unclear. The CDR3 extends over 13 amino acids. Germline-derived CDR1 and CDR2 are SGHNT and YYREEE (reference sequence). V gave up 0 bases and J gave up 6 bases, with 7 bases separating them.